The next 26 T cell receptor beta chains were all read from a single sample in a study of T cell changes during pregnancy in multiple sclerosis. Sequencing used immunoSEQ multiplex PCR; TCRdb keeps in-frame clones, though not all of them. The table lists 85,000 to 130,000 clones, 90% to 95% of them singletons. Specimen: peripheral blood, collected in the second trimester of pregnancy. The receptors come from a female donor with multiple sclerosis, enrolled in a pregnancy study.

This clone appeared a single time. The chain employs TRBV5-1 and TRBJ2-1; TRBD2 might be the D (5 bases). Trimming cost V 2 bases and J 1 base, with 7 bases left between them. Germline V gives CDR1 SGHRS, CDR2 YFSETQ. This CDR3 contains 14 residues. The CDR3 spells CASSFAGSYNEQFF. The CDR3 nucleotides read TGCGCCAGCAGCTTCGCGGGTTCCTACAATGAGCAGTTCTTC. Using reference TRBV5-1 and TRBJ2-1 for the parts outside the CDR3, the full variable domain is KAGVTQTPRYLIKTRGQQVTLSCSPISGHRSVSWYQQTPGQGLQFLFEYFSETQRNKGNFPGRFSGRQFSNSRSEMNVSTLELGDSALYLCASSFAGSYNEQFFGPGTRLTVL.

The CDR3 region has the DNA TGTGCCAGCAGCTTAACGAGGGGGCGGTTGAACACTGAAGCTTTCTTT. The encoded protein is CASSLTRGRLNTEAFF. V usage is TRBV11-1 and J usage is TRBJ1-1; 7 nucleotides align to TRBD1. The junction had 6 bases not matched to a gene; V was cut back by 2 bases and J by 0 bases. The CDR3 runs to 16 residues. Germline V gives CDR1 SGHAT, CDR2 FQDESV (reference sequence).

The chain uses TRBV28 and TRBJ2-1; D is ambiguous. This CDR3 region has 15 residues. V was trimmed by 8 bases and J by 2 bases, leaving 16 bases between them. Germline CDR1 reads MDHEN; CDR2 reads SYDVKM. The CDR3 sequence is CASFESTSAYNEQFF. DNA of the CDR3: TGTGCCAGCTTTGAGAGTACCTCGGCCTACAATGAGCAGTTCTTC.

This chain joins TRBV30 and TRBJ1-2; TRBD1 matches at 7 bases. Germline V gene data show CDR1 as GTSNPN and CDR2 as SVGIG (reference sequence). Trimming took 0 bases from V and 6 from J; bases not matched to a gene: 13. The CDR3 is made up of 16 amino acids. CDR3 in amino acids: CAWSVNQAGGIDGYTF. The DNA of the CDR3 is TGTGCCTGGAGTGTAAATCAGGCAGGGGGAATCGATGGCTACACCTTC. The full variable domain, completed using reference TRBV30 and TRBJ1-2, is SQTIHQWPATLVQPVGSPLSLECTVEGTSNPNLYWYRQAAGRGLQLLFYSVGIGQISSEVPQNLSASRPQDRQFILSSKKLLLSDSGFYLCAWSVNQAGGIDGYTFGSGTRLTVV.

The CDR3 DNA is TGTGCCAGCAGACAGGGGCTAAATCAGCCCCAGCATTTT. It codes for CASRQGLNQPQHF. The chain employs TRBV2 and TRBJ1-5; TRBD1 agrees at 7 bases. J was trimmed by 4 bases and V by 6 bases; bases with no gene match: 3. CDR1 and CDR2 (germline): SNHLY, FYNNEI. This CDR3 spans 13 amino acids.

This chain links TRBV7-9 with TRBJ2-3, with D tentatively TRBD2 (6 bases). With 8 bases removed from V and 1 base from J, the gap between germline ends came to 16 bases. The CDR3 is made up of 15 amino acids. Germline V gene sequence: CDR1 SEHNR, CDR2 FQNEAQ (reference sequence). The CDR3, as DNA: TGTGCCAGCCTCCCTAGGGCTAGCGGCACAGATACGCAGTATTTT. The encoded protein is CASLPRASGTDTQYF. Supplemented by reference TRBV7-9 and TRBJ2-3, the full variable domain reads DTGVSQNPRHKITKRGQNVTFRCDPISEHNRLYWYRQTLGQGPEFLTYFQNEAQLEKSRLLSDRFSAERPKGSFSTLEIQRTEQGDSAMYLCASLPRASGTDTQYFGPGTRLTVL.

V gene TRBV14 combines with J gene TRBJ2-4; a possible D gene is TRBD1 (7 bases). Trimming shortened V by 1 base and J by 9 bases, and 13 bases separated the two germline ends. The germline V gene has CDR1 SGHDN and CDR2 FVKESK. The CDR3 loop spans 14 amino acids. CDR3 residues: CASSQAQGGGIQYF. The CDR3 DNA reads TGTGCCAGCAGCCAAGCGCAGGGGGGCGGCATTCAGTACTTC.

The gene calls are TRBV9 and TRBJ2-2; D may be TRBD1 (6 bases). CDR1 SGDLS and CDR2 YYNGEE come from the germline V gene. This CDR3 contains 16 residues. Trimming removed 4 bases from V and 5 bases from J, with 18 bases in between. CDR3 bases: TGTGCCAGCAGCACCCACAGGGTAGGGAAAACCGGGGAGCTGTTTTTT. It codes for CASSTHRVGKTGELFF. The whole variable domain, remainder taken from reference TRBV9 and TRBJ2-2, is DSGVTQTPKHLITATGQRVTLRCSPRSGDLSVYWYQQSLDQGLQFLIQYYNGEERAKGNILERFSAQQFPDLHSELNLSSLELGDSALYFCASSTHRVGKTGELFFGEGSRLTVL.

V gene TRBV7-6 combines with J gene TRBJ2-7, with TRBD1 identical over 9 bases. Germline trimming cut 2 bases from V and 5 bases from J; bases unmatched to any gene: 10. Germline V gene sequence: CDR1 SGHVS, CDR2 FNYEAQ. This CDR3 has 16 amino acids. The CDR3 nucleotides are TGTGCCAGCAGCTTAAATCCGGGACAGGGAAACGACGAGCAGTACTTC. It yields the protein CASSLNPGQGNDEQYF. Filled out from reference TRBV7-6 and TRBJ2-7, the complete variable domain reads GAGVSQSPRYKVTKRGQDVALRCDPISGHVSLYWYRQALGQGPEFLTYFNYEAQQDKSGLPNDRFSAERPEGSISTLTIQRTEQRDSAMYRCASSLNPGQGNDEQYFGPGTRLTVT.

This rearrangement joins TRBV7-3 to TRBJ2-1; TRBD1 matches 7 bases. Germline V lookup: CDR1 SGHTA, CDR2 FQGTGA. The trim removed 5 bases at V and 0 bases at J, leaving 7 bases unmatched. This CDR3 is built from 16 residues. CDR3 nucleotide sequence: TGTGCCAGCAGCCGGGACAGCCTGAGCTCCTACAATGAGCAGTTCTTC. Amino acid sequence: CASSRDSLSSYNEQFF.

This clone appeared a single time. The genes are TRBV9 and TRBJ2-2; D ambiguous. CDR1 and CDR2 (germline): SGDLS, YYNGEE. The CDR3 length is 13 residues. Trimming took 0 bases from V and 4 from J, leaving 4 bases between them. The CDR3 region has the DNA TGTGCCAGCAGCGTAGTTCTCACCGGGGAGCTGTTTTTT. It encodes CASSVVLTGELFF.

The V and J genes are TRBV15 and TRBJ1-5; D is perhaps TRBD1 (5 bases). Per germline, CDR1 LNHNV and CDR2 YYDKDF (reference sequence). Trimming pared 1 base from V and 3 bases from J, leaving 10 bases between. The CDR3 runs to 15 residues. The CDR3 loop reads CATSRAGFDNQPQHF. DNA of the CDR3: TGTGCCACCAGCAGAGCAGGGTTCGACAATCAGCCCCAGCATTTT.

The chain uses TRBV11-1 and TRBJ2-2, with D hard to call. The V end lost 4 bases, the J end lost 7 bases, and 7 bases lay between the germline ends. Per germline, CDR1 SGHAT and CDR2 FQDESV (reference sequence). The CDR3 totals 12 residues. CDR3 bases: TGTGCCAGCAGCTCCTCTTACGGGGAGCTGTTTTTT. Translating gives CASSSSYGELFF.

DNA of the CDR3: TGTGCCAGCAGCCCCAGGGGACAGTTCACAGATACGCAGTATTTT. Encoded protein: CASSPRGQFTDTQYF. The chain employs TRBV6-5 and TRBJ2-3, with 7 bases identical to TRBD1. This CDR3 has 15 residues. V lost 6 bases to trimming and J lost 2 bases; unmatched junction nucleotides: 8. The germline gives CDR1 MNHEY, CDR2 SVGAGI.

The gene calls are TRBV5-1 and TRBJ2-2; D is possibly TRBD1 (6 bases). The germline V and J ends were trimmed by 0 bases and 4 bases, with 13 bases remaining between them. Germline V gene sequence: CDR1 SGHRS, CDR2 YFSETQ. The CDR3 has 16 amino acids. CDR3 residues: CASSLGTEVSTGELFF. Here the CDR3 DNA reads TGCGCCAGCAGCTTGGGGACAGAGGTTTCCACCGGGGAGCTGTTTTTT.

The gene calls are TRBV7-2 and TRBJ2-3, with D unresolved. This CDR3 is built from 14 residues. The germline V and J ends were trimmed by 5 bases and 6 bases, with 15 bases remaining between them. Germline V gene sequence: CDR1 SGHTA, CDR2 FQGNSA. The CDR3 reads CASSPSERRDTQYF. CDR3 nucleotides: TGTGCCAGCAGCCCCTCTGAGAGGCGGGATACGCAGTATTTT.

This sequence joins TRBV2 and TRBJ1-1, with TRBD1 matching 7 bases. V shed 8 bases and J 5 bases; nucleotides not matched to a gene: 11. Germline V gene lookup returns CDR1 SNHLY and CDR2 FYNNEI. The CDR3 sequence is 14 residues long. This chain's CDR3 is CASSNRGLATEAFF. The CDR3 bases are TGTGCCAGCTCGAACAGGGGCCTGGCGACTGAAGCTTTCTTT.

This rearrangement joins TRBV7-3 to TRBJ1-3, with D tentatively TRBD1 (6 bases). V was trimmed by 5 bases and J by 8 bases, leaving 13 bases between them. Per the germline V gene, CDR1 is SGHTA and CDR2 is FQGTGA. This CDR3 region has 13 residues. The CDR3: CASSRTVGDTIYF. The CDR3 coding sequence is TGTGCCAGCAGCCGGACAGTTGGGGACACCATATATTTT.

As regards this clone: The same CDR3 arises from other DNA sequences in this sample as well. The chain is built from TRBV7-9 and TRBJ2-7; weak D call: TRBD1 (6 bases). Germline lookup yields CDR1 SEHNR and CDR2 FQNEAQ (reference sequence). V was pared by 6 bases and J by 3 bases, with 9 bases between. This CDR3 region has 12 residues. CDR3 protein: CASSPTGYEQYF. DNA for the CDR3: TGTGCCAGCAGTCCGACAGGCTACGAGCAGTACTTC.

V gene TRBV6-5 combines with J gene TRBJ2-7; TRBD1 aligns across 7 bases. Trimming removed 9 bases from V and 6 bases from J; junction bases left unmatched: 5. The CDR3 length is 11 residues. From germline, CDR1 is MNHEY and CDR2 SVGAGI. DNA for the CDR3: TGTGCCAGTAAACAGGGGCGCGAGCAGTACTTC. Protein product: CASKQGREQYF.

This clone was detected only a few times. This rearrangement joins TRBV2 to TRBJ1-1; D unresolved. The V gene lost 7 bases and the J gene lost 1 base, with 10 bases spanning the gap. Germline V gene lookup returns CDR1 SNHLY and CDR2 FYNNEI. The length of the CDR3 is 13 residues. This CDR3 is CASTSGENTEAFF. In DNA, the CDR3 is TGTGCCAGCACTTCAGGTGAGAACACTGAAGCTTTCTTT.

The genes are TRBV19 and TRBJ2-5; 10 nucleotides match TRBD2. The J segment lost 2 bases and the V segment lost 5 bases, leaving 5 bases of the junction unmatched. In germline, CDR1 is LNHDA, CDR2 SQIVND (reference sequence). The CDR3 length is 15 residues. The CDR3 region has the DNA TGTGCCAGTAGTGCTGGACTAGCGGCACAAGAGACCCAGTACTTC. It translates to CASSAGLAAQETQYF.

This chain's CDR3 is CASSMGRGDRGNNEQFF. The CDR3 DNA reads TGTGCCAGTAGTATGGGACGGGGGGACAGGGGAAACAATGAGCAGTTCTTC. The chain recombines TRBV19 with TRBJ2-1; 10 nucleotides line up with TRBD1. Germline V gene lookup returns CDR1 LNHDA and CDR2 SQIVND (reference sequence). The CDR3 is made up of 17 amino acids. V was clipped by 3 bases and J by 5 bases; unmatched bases: 10.

This chain links TRBV29-1 with TRBJ1-2; the match to TRBD1 covers 7 bases. The V gene end was trimmed by 6 bases and the J gene end by 4 bases; junction bases not matched to a gene: 5. CDR3 length: 12 amino acids. The V gene's germline CDR1 is SQVTM and CDR2 ANQGSEA. CDR3 region: CSVPGGGYGYTF. The DNA for the CDR3 is TGCAGCGTGCCAGGGGGAGGCTATGGCTACACCTTC.

The rearrangement uses TRBV4-2 and TRBJ1-2; D not resolved. Germline lookup yields CDR1 LGHNA and CDR2 YNFKEQ. The V end was cut by 4 bases, the J end by 8 bases, with 17 bases between. This CDR3 contains 14 residues. CDR3 nucleotide sequence: TGTGCCAGCAGCCGGGAGACGGCCTCTATAGGCTACACCTTC. It specifies CASSRETASIGYTF.

The rearrangement links TRBV9 to TRBJ1-1, with D tentatively TRBD1 (6 bases). The germline V and J ends were trimmed by 0 bases and 5 bases, with 14 bases remaining between them. Germline V gives CDR1 SGDLS, CDR2 YYNGEE. The length of the CDR3 is 15 residues. CDR3 in amino acids: CASSVGGGRGTEAFF. The DNA of the CDR3 is TGTGCCAGCAGCGTAGGCGGGGGGCGGGGGACTGAAGCTTTCTTT.